The sequence of this T cell receptor beta chain was determined in a study of early T cells in non-severe SARS-CoV-2 infection. The germline V gene has CDR1 SQVTM and CDR2 ANQGSEA. Trimming stripped 3 bases from V and 5 bases from J, with 7 bases between. The length of the CDR3 is 11 residues. General observations from the study: Sequences matched to VDJdb favored anti-spike CD8 responses, while private and CD4 specificities were missed.

Concerning this clonotype: Its matching antigen is unknown. The conserved phenylalanine or tryptophan normally closing the CDR3 is absent here, so this likely arose from a read error.

Individual cDNA molecules were tagged with unique molecular identifiers. TCRdb passed the 5' RACE reads through MiXCR, listing each CDR3 protein once. The profile covers 55,000 to 75,000 distinct CDR3 sequences, with roughly an eighth appearing a single time and roughly 1.2% taken by the ten largest. Specimen: whole blood. The origin of this receptor is an adult who was a healthcare worker with PCR-confirmed SARS-CoV-2 infection or an uninfected control (not recorded which). The rearrangement joins TRBV29-1 to TRBJ1-1; possible D gene TRBD1, 6 bases. Here the CDR3 reads CSVDRGTEAFL. The CDR3, as DNA: TGCAGCGTTGACAGGGGAACTGAAGCTTTCTTA.